Below, 9 T cell receptor beta chains from the same sample are listed, as sequenced in a study of spatial heterogeneity in lung cancer. Using its own MiXCR run on the 5' RACE reads, TCRdb lists one record per CDR3 protein. Of about 3,900 distinct CDR3 sequences in the sample, over 4% are singletons; the top ten hold about 51%. No antigen has been identified for these receptors. General study results and limits: It was found that expanded intratumoral alpha and beta TCR counts tracked tumor mutation counts.

Indicated time point: sample taken at primary tumor resection. The sequences come from lung tumor tissue, collected at surgery. These receptors were taken from a male donor with early-stage non-small cell lung cancer.

This clonotype appeared a few times. The chain couples TRBV20-1 to TRBJ2-3; D might be TRBD2 (5 bases). The CDR3 has 13 residues. V was clipped by 5 bases and J by 4 bases, with 13 bases between them. Germline V gene lookup returns CDR1 DFQATT and CDR2 SNEGSKA (reference sequence). The chain's CDR3 is CSAQTPGADTQYF. CDR3 nucleotide sequence: TGCAGTGCTCAAACACCCGGGGCAGATACGCAGTATTTT.

This clonotype is labeled medium-sized. The gene calls are TRBV7-9 and TRBJ2-4; D uncertain. The CDR3 length is 13 residues. Germline assignment: CDR1 SEHNR and CDR2 FQNEAQ (reference sequence). Between the trimmed V and J ends, which lost 1 base and 1 base, there was a span of 2 bases. The CDR3 region has the DNA TGTGCCAGCAGCTTAGGGGCCAAAAACATTCAGTACTTC. Translation gives CASSLGAKNIQYF.

This clonotype has just a few counts. V usage is TRBV28 and J usage is TRBJ2-7; D is uncertain. The CDR3 contains 13 residues. The germline gives CDR1 MDHEN, CDR2 SYDVKM. V was clipped by 6 bases and J by 9 bases, with 18 bases between them. The chain's CDR3 is CASRPTATSLQYF. For the CDR3, the DNA is TGTGCCAGCAGGCCCACCGCTACGAGCTTGCAGTACTTC.

This clonotype was seen at least ten times. The V call is TRBV10-2, the J call TRBJ1-1; the D gene is possibly TRBD1 (5 bases). Trimming shortened V by 4 bases and J by 1 base, and 13 bases separated the two germline ends. The CDR3 loop spans 15 amino acids. Germline V gene sequence: CDR1 WSHSY, CDR2 SAAADI. The chain's CDR3 is CASSARAGTNTEAFF. In DNA form, the CDR3 reads TGCGCCAGCAGTGCTCGTGCAGGGACGAACACTGAAGCTTTCTTT.

This clonotype rates as medium-sized (0.01 to 0.1%). This chain's CDR3 is CASYLGGFEQFF. The DNA for the CDR3 is TGCGCCAGCTACCTGGGGGGGTTTGAGCAGTTCTTC. The chain links TRBV5-1 to TRBJ2-1; TRBD2 matches at 7 bases. This CDR3 is 12 amino acids long. V trimming: 7 bases; J trimming: 9 bases; junction bases outside the gene matches: 7. Germline V CDR1 and CDR2: SGHRS, YFSETQ. Full variable domain (outside the CDR3, taken from reference TRBV5-1 and TRBJ2-1): KAGVTQTPRYLIKTRGQQVTLSCSPISGHRSVSWYQQTPGQGLQFLFEYFSETQRNKGNFPGRFSGRQFSNSRSEMNVSTLELGDSALYLCASYLGGFEQFFGPGTRLTVL.

This clonotype ranks as medium-sized (0.01 to 0.1%). J is TRBJ2-5 and V is TRBV7-9; tentative D call: TRBD1 (6 bases). The germline V and J ends were trimmed by 2 bases and 5 bases, with 15 bases remaining between them. The CDR3 is 15 residues long. In germline, CDR1 is SEHNR, CDR2 FQNEAQ (reference sequence). CDR3 protein: CASSLTGLPAETQYF. In nucleotides, the CDR3 is TGTGCCAGCAGCTTAACAGGGCTGCCTGCCGAGACCCAGTACTTC.

This clonotype has a count of ten or more. The V gene is TRBV5-1, the J gene TRBJ1-1; perhaps TRBD1 as D (5 bases). Germline CDR1 reads SGHRS; CDR2 reads YFSETQ. CDR3 length: 13 amino acids. V dropped 2 bases and J dropped 4 bases, with 9 bases sitting between them. This CDR3 reads CASSFWGGTEAFF. Here the CDR3 DNA reads TGCGCCAGCAGCTTTTGGGGGGGCACTGAAGCTTTCTTT.

This clonotype was picked up many times. This chain joins TRBV7-8 and TRBJ2-6; D is unresolved. The CDR3 is 14 amino acids. Germline CDR1 reads SGHVS; CDR2 reads FQNEAQ. The V end was cut by 1 base, the J end by 0 bases, with 1 base between. CDR3 in DNA: TGTGCCAGCAGCTTAGTCTCTGGGGCCAACGTCCTGACTTTC. Amino acid sequence: CASSLVSGANVLTF.

This clonotype has only a few counts. The rearrangement links TRBV28 to TRBJ1-4; the D is unclear. With 4 bases removed from V and 5 bases from J, the gap between germline ends came to 17 bases. The germline gives CDR1 MDHEN, CDR2 SYDVKM. There are 16 residues in the CDR3. This chain's CDR3 is CASSSPWRAGNEKLFF. Written as DNA, the CDR3 is TGTGCCAGCAGTTCCCCCTGGAGGGCGGGAAATGAAAAACTGTTTTTT. Complete variable domain (other parts from reference TRBV28 and TRBJ1-4): DVKVTQSSRYLVKRTGEKVFLECVQDMDHENMFWYRQDPGLGLRLIYFSYDVKMKEKGDIPEGYSVSREKKERFSLILESASTNQTSMYLCASSSPWRAGNEKLFFGSGTQLSVL.